This T cell receptor beta chain originates from a study of blood T cell repertoires in COVID-19. Across the study: COVID-19 samples from acute and convalescent phases originated in the United States, Italy and Spain. In each case, the material was cDNA or gDNA derived from T cells, B-cell-depleted T cells, or PBMCs.

Germline values: CDR1 LNHNV, CDR2 YYDKDF (reference sequence). This CDR3 spans 14 amino acids. V was shortened by 5 bases and J by 6 bases, with 16 bases between the two germline ends. Original analysis: Researchers report that nucleated cell counts were estimated from reference gene primer amplification. Data came from immunoSEQ multiplex PCR; TCRdb stores just in-frame clones and leaves some out. From that table come the V and J calls and clone size; the DNA was used to work out D and trimming. The sample contains 130,000 or so clones, about 86% of which appear only once. Cohort allocation depended upon clinical history that participants reported.

V usage is TRBV15 and J usage is TRBJ1-1; a possible D gene is TRBD1 (5 bases). The clonotype was recovered from a man in his forties with acute COVID-19. What was sequenced was PBMCs or T cells enriched from blood (not recorded which). The CDR3 spells CATSGSQAGAEAFF. The CDR3 nucleotides read TGTGCCACCAGCGGGTCACAGGCAGGAGCTGAAGCTTTCTTT.